Each of the 8 T cell receptor beta chains below was sequenced from the same sample in a study of OX40 agonist ivuxolimab in advanced cancers. Library prep was done by the immunoSEQ multiplex PCR assay. Here the immuneACCESS table is served through TCRdb, limited to in-frame sequences with V and J called. Missing clones are a known gap in these copies; in checked studies unresolved V genes cover under half, and the rest lacks a known reason. The sample records some 98,000 clones, roughly four fifths of which are singletons. About 1.6% of the sample is taken by the ten largest. This specimen consisted of CD4+ or CD8+ T cells sorted from blood, obtained in a trial of the OX40 agonist ivuxolimab. These receptors were obtained from an adult with an advanced solid tumor such as melanoma, head and neck, liver or kidney cancer.

This rearrangement joins TRBV19 to TRBJ2-5; perhaps TRBD1 as D (6 bases). The V end lost 0 bases, the J end lost 7 bases, and 15 bases lay between the germline ends. Germline CDR1 is LNHDA and CDR2 is SQIVND (reference sequence). CDR3 length equals 15 residues. CDR3 nucleotide sequence: TGTGCCAGTAGTATAGATCAAACAGGGCAGGGGACCCAGTACTTC. Protein product: CASSIDQTGQGTQYF.

The rearrangement links TRBV6-5 to TRBJ2-1; D may be TRBD1 (6 bases). The CDR3 consists of 15 residues. Germline V gene sequence: CDR1 MNHEY, CDR2 SVGAGI. Trimming shortened V by 4 bases and J by 9 bases, and 19 bases separated the two germline ends. The DNA for the CDR3 is TGTGCCAGCAGTTTCAGCGTCCACAGGGTGGGTGAGCAGTTCTTC. The encoded protein is CASSFSVHRVGEQFF.

This chain links TRBV2 with TRBJ1-2, with unresolved D. V was clipped by 4 bases and J by 4 bases, with 10 bases between them. The CDR3 length is 13 residues. Germline V gene lookup returns CDR1 SNHLY and CDR2 FYNNEI. CDR3 coding DNA: TGTGCCAGCAGTGGACCTAACACCTATGGCTACACCTTC. It is translated as CASSGPNTYGYTF.

The V call is TRBV9, the J call TRBJ2-3, with D tentatively TRBD2 (5 bases). With 0 bases removed from V and 2 bases from J, the gap between germline ends came to 13 bases. CDR1 and CDR2 from the germline V gene are SGDLS and YYNGEE. This CDR3 region has 16 residues. In DNA, the CDR3 is TGTGCCAGCAGCGTAGGGGGAAGCGACTACACAGATACGCAGTATTTT. Translating gives CASSVGGSDYTDTQYF.

This chain connects TRBV4-3 to TRBJ1-2, with D unclear. Trimming took 1 base from V and 7 from J, leaving 16 bases between them. This CDR3 has 15 amino acids. Germline CDR1 LGHNA, CDR2 YSLEER. CDR3 region: CASSQVFADVGGYTF. CDR3 in DNA: TGCGCCAGCAGCCAAGTGTTCGCCGACGTGGGTGGCTACACCTTC.

V gene TRBV5-4 combines with J gene TRBJ1-2, with a tentative D call TRBD1 (5 bases). The length of the CDR3 is 19 residues. Trimming cost V 0 bases and J 5 bases, with 26 bases left between them. The V gene's germline CDR1 is SGHNT and CDR2 YYREEE (reference sequence). The CDR3 nucleotides read TGTGCCAGCAGCTTGGGGGGACCGGCCCGGCTAATAGGTATATATGGCTACACCTTC. Amino acid sequence: CASSLGGPARLIGIYGYTF.

This chain links TRBV9 with TRBJ1-3; no definite D call. Between the trimmed V and J ends, which lost 0 bases and 4 bases, there was a span of 8 bases. The CDR3 sequence is 14 residues long. Germline V gene sequence: CDR1 SGDLS, CDR2 YYNGEE. In DNA, the CDR3 is TGTGCCAGCAGCGTAGCATTGGGGGGAAACACCATATATTTT. Its translation is CASSVALGGNTIYF.

This chain uses TRBV5-4 with TRBJ2-2; D possibly corresponds to TRBD1 (7 bases). CDR1 is SGHNT and CDR2 is YYREEE in the germline V gene (reference sequence). This CDR3 has 16 amino acids. The germline V and J ends were trimmed by 2 bases and 1 base, with 12 bases remaining between them. As DNA, the CDR3 is TGTGCCAGCAGCTTCGGAGGGGGCCGGAACACCGGGGAGCTGTTTTTT. It translates to CASSFGGGRNTGELFF.